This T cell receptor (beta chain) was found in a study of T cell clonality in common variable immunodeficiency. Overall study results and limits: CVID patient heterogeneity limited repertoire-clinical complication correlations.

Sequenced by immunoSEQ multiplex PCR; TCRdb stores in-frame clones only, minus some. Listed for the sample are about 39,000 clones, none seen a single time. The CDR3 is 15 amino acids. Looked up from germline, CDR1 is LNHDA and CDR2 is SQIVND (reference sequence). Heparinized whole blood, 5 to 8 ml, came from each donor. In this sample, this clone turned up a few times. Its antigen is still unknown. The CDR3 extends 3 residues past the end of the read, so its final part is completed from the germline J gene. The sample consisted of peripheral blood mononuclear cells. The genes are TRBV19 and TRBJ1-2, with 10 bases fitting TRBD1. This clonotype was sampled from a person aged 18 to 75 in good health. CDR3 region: CASSIAGQGSYDYTF. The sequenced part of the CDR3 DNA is TGTGCCAGTAGTATAGCGGGACAGGGGAGTTACGAC.